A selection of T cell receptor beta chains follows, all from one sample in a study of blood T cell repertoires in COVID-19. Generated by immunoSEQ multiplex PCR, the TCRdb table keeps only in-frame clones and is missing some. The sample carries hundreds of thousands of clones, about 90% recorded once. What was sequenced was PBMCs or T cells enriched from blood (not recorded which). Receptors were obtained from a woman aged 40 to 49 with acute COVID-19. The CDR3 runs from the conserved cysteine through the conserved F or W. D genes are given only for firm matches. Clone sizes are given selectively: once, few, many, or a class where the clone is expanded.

CASSPSAGRDPYEQYF | TGTGCCAGCAGCCCCTCAGCGGGGCGGGACCCCTACGAGCAGTACTTC | 16 | TRBJ2-7 | TRBD2 | . | TRBV4-2
CSVVGLQETQYF | TGCAGCGTTGTGGGGCTCCAAGAGACCCAGTACTTC | 12 | TRBJ2-5 | . | . | TRBV29-1
CASSRGNYGYTF | TGTGCCAGCAGCCGGGGCAACTATGGCTACACCTTC | 12 | TRBJ1-2 | . | . | TRBV3-1/TRBV3-2
CASSLGGGLGETQYF | TGCGCCAGCAGCTTGGGCGGGGGACTCGGGGAGACCCAGTACTTC | 15 | TRBJ2-5 | TRBD2 | once | TRBV5-1
CASSQDDRGLAGGYTF | TGCGCCAGCAGCCAAGATGACAGGGGTCTGGCGGGGGGCTACACCTTC | 16 | TRBJ1-2 | TRBD1 | once | TRBV4-1
CASSESEGQVNIQYF | TGTGCCAGCAGTGAATCAGAAGGACAGGTGAACATTCAGTACTTC | 15 | TRBJ2-4 | TRBD1 | . | TRBV25-1
CASSVAGTSGNEQFF | TGTGCCAGCAGCGTAGCCGGGACTAGCGGGAATGAGCAGTTCTTC | 15 | TRBJ2-1 | TRBD2 | . | TRBV9
CASTGQPYGYTF | TGTGCCAGCACAGGCCAGCCTTATGGCTACACCTTC | 12 | TRBJ1-2 | . | . | TRBV7-2
CASSQGNEQYF | TGTGCCAGCAGCCAGGGGAATGAGCAGTACTTC | 11 | TRBJ2-7 | . | . | TRBV28
CASSARTDYNEQFF | TGTGCCAGCAGCGCACGGACAGACTACAATGAGCAGTTCTTC | 14 | TRBJ2-1 | . | . | TRBV9
CASSMGGTGSHGETQYF | TGTGCCAGTAGTATGGGGGGGACAGGGTCTCACGGGGAGACCCAGTACTTC | 17 | TRBJ2-5 | TRBD1 | . | TRBV19
CASTRLAGDTLSSYNEQFF | TGTGCCAGCACCCGTCTAGCGGGAGACACCTTGAGCTCCTACAATGAGCAGTTCTTC | 19 | TRBJ2-1 | TRBD2 | few | TRBV2
CASSVSGTSGYNEQFF | TGTGCCAGCAGCGTTTCGGGGACTAGCGGGTACAATGAGCAGTTCTTC | 16 | TRBJ2-1 | TRBD2 | . | TRBV9
CASSHSSGGSEKLFF | TGTGCCAGCAGCCACTCTTCAGGGGGGAGCGAAAAACTGTTTTTT | 15 | TRBJ1-4 | TRBD1 | . | TRBV7-3
CASSGRPRLAGVDTGELFF | TGCGCCAGCAGCGGGAGGCCCCGACTAGCGGGAGTTGACACCGGGGAGCTGTTTTTT | 19 | TRBJ2-2 | TRBD2 | once | TRBV4-1
CASSDSGPKNHQQYF | TGTGCCAGCAGTGATAGCGGACCCAAAAATCACCAGCAGTACTTC | 15 | TRBJ2-7 | . | once | TRBV25-1
CASSRDRGAYEQYF | TGTGCCAGTAGTAGAGACAGGGGAGCCTACGAGCAGTACTTC | 14 | TRBJ2-7 | TRBD1 | . | TRBV19
CATLAGSSSYNEQFF | TGTGCCACCCTTGCGGGATCAAGCTCCTACAATGAGCAGTTCTTC | 15 | TRBJ2-1 | . | . | TRBV15
CASSQVGGANYGYTF | TGTGCCAGCAGCCAAGTAGGGGGGGCTAACTATGGCTACACCTTC | 15 | TRBJ1-2 | . | . | TRBV14
CASSLRPSGVVSYNEQFF | TGTGCCAGCAGCTTACGGCCTAGCGGGGTTGTCTCCTACAATGAGCAGTTCTTC | 18 | TRBJ2-1 | TRBD2 | . | TRBV7-3
CASSDPLGTSEKFF | TGTGCCAGCAGTGACCCCCTCGGGACTAGCGAGAAGTTCTTC | 14 | TRBJ2-1 | TRBD2 | . | TRBV27
CASSYGTLAEDNEQFF | TGTGCCAGCAGTTACGGAACACTAGCGGAAGACAATGAGCAGTTCTTC | 16 | TRBJ2-1 | TRBD2 | . | TRBV6-2/TRBV6-3
CASSSGDGNSPLHF | TGCGCCAGCAGTTCGGGGGATGGGAATTCACCCCTCCACTTT | 14 | TRBJ1-6 | . | . | TRBV5-1
CASSQFQGMKRNEQYF | TGCGCCAGCAGCCAATTTCAGGGGATGAAAAGGAACGAGCAGTACTTC | 16 | TRBJ2-7 | . | . | TRBV4-1